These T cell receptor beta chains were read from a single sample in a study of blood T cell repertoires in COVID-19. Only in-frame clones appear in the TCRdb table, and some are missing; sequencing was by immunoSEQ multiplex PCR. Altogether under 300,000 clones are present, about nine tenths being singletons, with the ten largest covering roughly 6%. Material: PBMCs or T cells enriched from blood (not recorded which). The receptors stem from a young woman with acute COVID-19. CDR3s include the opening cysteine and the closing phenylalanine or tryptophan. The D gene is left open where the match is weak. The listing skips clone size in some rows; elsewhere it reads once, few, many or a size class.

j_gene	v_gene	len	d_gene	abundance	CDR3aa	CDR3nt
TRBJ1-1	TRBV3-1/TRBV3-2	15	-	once	CASSLGTLMNTEAFF	TGTGCCAGCAGCCTCGGGACATTAATGAACACTGAAGCTTTCTTT
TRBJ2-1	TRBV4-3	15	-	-	CASSQDGLATPEQFF	TGCGCCAGCAGCCAAGACGGGCTAGCTACCCCCGAGCAGTTCTTC
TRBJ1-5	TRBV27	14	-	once	CASSFAYSNQPQHF	TGTGCCAGCAGTTTCGCGTATAGCAATCAGCCCCAGCATTTT
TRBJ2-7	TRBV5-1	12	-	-	CASGLGPYEQYF	TGCGCCAGCGGGTTGGGGCCCTACGAGCAGTACTTC
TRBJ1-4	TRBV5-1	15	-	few	CASSPSRDTFEKLFF	TGCGCCAGCAGCCCTAGCCGGGACACTTTTGAAAAACTGTTTTTT
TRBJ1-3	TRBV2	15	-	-	CASNEGPNSGNTIYF	TGTGCCAGCAACGAGGGCCCCAACTCTGGAAACACCATATATTTT
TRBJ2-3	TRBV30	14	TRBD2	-	CAYKRGAFTDTQYF	TGTGCCTACAAGCGGGGAGCGTTCACAGATACGCAGTATTTT
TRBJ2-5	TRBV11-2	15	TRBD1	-	CASSPRTGVGETQYF	TGTGCCAGCAGCCCCAGGACAGGGGTTGGGGAGACCCAGTACTTC
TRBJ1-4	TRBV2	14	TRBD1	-	CASTLDQGAERLFF	TGTGCCAGCACTCTGGACCAGGGGGCCGAAAGACTGTTTTTT
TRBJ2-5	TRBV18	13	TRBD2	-	CASSSGIQETQYF	TGTGCCAGCTCAAGCGGGATTCAAGAGACCCAGTACTTC
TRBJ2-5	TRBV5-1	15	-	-	CASSWKPGYQETQYF	TGCGCCAGCAGCTGGAAGCCGGGTTACCAAGAGACCCAGTACTTC
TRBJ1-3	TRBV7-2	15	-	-	CASSLEGRGRDTIYF	TGTGCCAGCAGCTTAGAGGGGCGGGGTAGGGACACCATATATTTT
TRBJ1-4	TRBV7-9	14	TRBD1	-	CASSSGTGPHLLFF	TGTGCCAGCAGCTCCGGGACAGGGCCACATCTACTGTTTTTT
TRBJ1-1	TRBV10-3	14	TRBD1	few	CAISEATGATEAFF	TGTGCCATCAGTGAGGCGACAGGGGCCACTGAAGCTTTCTTT
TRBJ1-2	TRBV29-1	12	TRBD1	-	CSGDQGGYGYTF	TGCAGCGGAGACCAGGGGGGCTATGGCTACACCTTC